These T cell receptor beta chains were read from a single sample in a study of T cell responses to AZD1222 COVID-19 vaccine. Libraries were prepared by immunoSEQ multiplex PCR; TCRdb keeps only in-frame clonotypes and omits some of them. The table lists some 170,000 clones, approximately 88% of them singletons, with approximately 1.8% in the top ten. Sequenced here: peripheral blood, sampled on day 0 of AZD1222 vaccination. These receptors all come from an adult in good health. Each CDR3 is given with its conserved first and last residue. The D gene is left open where the match is weak. A row's size may be missing; if present it is once, few, many or a size class.

>.|.|TRBJ1-2|TRBV6-5
TGTGCCAGCAGTACCCGCCTCGCGGGCTACACCTTC
CASSTRLAGYTF
>TRBD1|once|TRBJ2-2|TRBV10-3
TGTGCCATCACCCCGGGACAGGGGAACACCGGGGAGCTGTTTTTT
CAITPGQGNTGELFF
>TRBD2|once|TRBJ2-2|TRBV5-1
TGCGCCAGCAGGAGAGGGGCGGGGGGCCCGGACGGCCAGACCGGGGAGCTGTTTTTT
CASRRGAGGPDGQTGELFF
>.|.|TRBJ2-3|TRBV7-6
TGTGCCAGCAGCCGAAACCCATCAGATACGCAGTATTTT
CASSRNPSDTQYF
>.|.|TRBJ1-1|TRBV28
TGTGCCAGCAGTGGTCCAAACACTGAAGCTTTCTTT
CASSGPNTEAFF
>.|.|TRBJ2-7|TRBV6-5
TGTGCCAGCAGTTACGGGGATCCGTACGAGCAGTACTTC
CASSYGDPYEQYF
>TRBD1|.|TRBJ1-5|TRBV5-5
TGTGCCAGCAGCTTGGGAGGGTCAGCAGGGGGCGGCAATCAGCCCCAGCATTTT
CASSLGGSAGGGNQPQHF
>.|.|TRBJ2-1|TRBV19
TGTGCCAGTAGTCCCTACCCGGGACCAGAAGAGCAGTTCTTC
CASSPYPGPEEQFF
>TRBD1|.|TRBJ2-3|TRBV18
TGTGCCAGCTCACCACGGACAGGGTCCAAGGATCCGCAGTATTTT
CASSPRTGSKDPQYF
>.|.|TRBJ1-1|TRBV7-3
TGTGCCAGCAGCTTCAGCCATATGAACACTGAAGCTTTCTTT
CASSFSHMNTEAFF
>TRBD1|.|TRBJ1-1|TRBV6-5
TGTGCCAGCAGTTACACGGGACAGGGGAGAAGGACTGAAGCTTTCTTT
CASSYTGQGRRTEAFF
>.|.|TRBJ2-1|TRBV7-8
TGTGCCAGCAGCTTCATTCAAAGCATGTCCTACAATGAGCAGTTCTTC
CASSFIQSMSYNEQFF
>.|.|TRBJ1-6|TRBV5-1
TGCGCCAGCAGCTTGGGTCAGGATAATTCACCCCTCCACTTT
CASSLGQDNSPLHF
>TRBD1|.|TRBJ1-6|TRBV3-1/TRBV3-2
TGTGCCAGCAGCCTCACAGGGGCTTTCGGTTCACCCCTCCACTTT
CASSLTGAFGSPLHF
>.|.|TRBJ1-2|TRBV18
TGTGCCAGCTCACCAGGAGGGAGAGGTGGCTATGGCTACACCTTC
CASSPGGRGGYGYTF
>.|.|TRBJ2-5|TRBV6-5
TGTGCCAGCAGTCAACGGCGCAAAGAGACCCAGTACTTC
CASSQRRKETQYF
>.|.|TRBJ1-5|TRBV2
TGTGCCAGCGATGCGGGGAATCAGCCCCAGCATTTT
CASDAGNQPQHF
>.|.|TRBJ1-2|TRBV19
TGTGCCAGTAGTATGGGACCGGGAAACTATGGCTACACCTTC
CASSMGPGNYGYTF
>.|.|TRBJ2-3|TRBV7-7
TGTGCTAGCAGCTTTGGGGGTGGAGATACGCAGTATTTT
CASSFGGGDTQYF
>.|once|TRBJ2-7|TRBV7-2
TGTGCCAGCAGCTTACTAGCGCTAGGGGCCTACGAGCAGTACTTC
CASSLLALGAYEQYF
>TRBD1|.|TRBJ1-2|TRBV28
TGTGCCAGCAGTCCCCGACTAATCCGGGACAGGGGGCGTATAGGCTATGGCTACACCTTC
CASSPRLIRDRGRIGYGYTF
>.|once|TRBJ2-7|TRBV5-1
TGCGCCAGCAGCTTAGTCTCCTACGAGCAGTACTTC
CASSLVSYEQYF
>TRBD2|.|TRBJ2-7|TRBV19
TGTGCCAGTAGACTAGCGGGAGGCCCCTACGAGCAGTACTTC
CASRLAGGPYEQYF
>TRBD1|.|TRBJ2-5|TRBV19
TGTGCCAGTAGTGACCAGACAGGGGGCCTGGAGACCCAGTACTTC
CASSDQTGGLETQYF
>TRBD2|once|TRBJ2-7|TRBV6-4
TGTGCCAGCAGTGTCCGGACGGGACTACACACCTACGAGCAGTACTTC
CASSVRTGLHTYEQYF
>TRBD2|.|TRBJ2-7|TRBV6-2/TRBV6-3
TGTGCCAGCAGCTCTCGGACTAGCGGGACGTACGAGCAGTACTTC
CASSSRTSGTYEQYF
>.|.|TRBJ2-5|TRBV7-3
TGTGCCAGCAGCCCGGGAGTACAAGAGACCCAGTACTTC
CASSPGVQETQYF
>.|.|TRBJ1-1|TRBV6-2/TRBV6-3
TGTGCCAGCAGTACCACCACGAACACTGAAGCTTTCTTT
CASSTTTNTEAFF